This is a list of T cell receptor beta chains from one sample in a study of CD8+ T cells in alopecia areata. Clones were sequenced by immunoSEQ multiplex PCR, and TCRdb holds only the in-frame ones, with some missing. Here the sample spans 150,000 to 200,000 clones, less than 65% being singletons. The sample was CD4+ T cells sorted from blood, taken at week 24, from a patient treated with tofacitinib. The receptors originated from a human donor with alopecia areata. Each CDR3 is given with its conserved first and last residue. Fields, in order: D gene, clone size, V gene, J gene, CDR3 protein, CDR3 DNA. The D gene is left open where the match is weak. Size is stated for part of the rows, as once, few or many counts, or as a class when the clone is expanded.

NA	few	TRBV29-1	TRBJ1-1	CSVVIRRGARGDTEAFF	TGCAGCGTTGTTATTAGGCGGGGGGCCCGGGGGGACACTGAAGCTTTCTTT
NA	few	TRBV7-2	TRBJ2-3	CASSLVFGNTQYF	TGTGCCAGCAGCTTAGTATTTGGAAATACGCAGTATTTT
NA	NA	TRBV27	TRBJ1-1	CASSGTGWNTEAFF	TGTGCCAGCAGTGGTACAGGGTGGAACACTGAAGCTTTCTTT
NA	many	TRBV7-8	TRBJ1-4	CASSLDFPATNEKLFF	TGTGCCAGCAGCTTAGACTTCCCAGCAACTAATGAAAAACTGTTTTTT
NA	NA	TRBV21-1	TRBJ2-3	CASSKELNASDTQYF	TGTGCCAGCAGCAAAGAACTGAATGCCTCAGATACGCAGTATTTT
TRBD1	few	TRBV7-9	TRBJ2-2	CASSRDSRAGELFF	TGTGCCAGCAGCCGGGACAGTAGGGCCGGGGAGCTGTTTTTT
NA	few	TRBV18	TRBJ2-2	CASSPSGDTGELFF	TGTGCCAGCTCACCTTCGGGGGACACCGGGGAGCTGTTTTTT
NA	NA	TRBV30	TRBJ1-1	CAEVWDTEAFF	TGTGCCGAGGTCTGGGACACTGAAGCTTTCTTT
NA	few	TRBV28	TRBJ2-7	CASSPPGRTYEQYF	TGTGCCAGCAGTCCTCCGGGACGGACCTACGAGCAGTACTTC
NA	NA	TRBV29-1	TRBJ1-2	CSIQTPTGPIYGYTF	TGCAGCATTCAAACCCCCACGGGGCCAATTTATGGCTACACCTTC
NA	NA	TRBV25-1	TRBJ2-3	CASSEEASQYF	TGTGCCAGCAGTGAGGAGGCTTCGCAGTATTTT
NA	NA	TRBV27	TRBJ1-2	CASSLSDGASYGYTF	TGTGCCAGCAGTCTCTCGGACGGAGCCTCCTATGGCTACACCTTC
TRBD1	NA	TRBV7-3	TRBJ2-6	CASSSGQGGSGANVLTF	TGTGCCAGCAGCTCAGGACAGGGAGGCTCTGGGGCCAACGTCCTGACTTTC
NA	NA	TRBV6-5	TRBJ1-1	CASSYISTDEAFF	TGTGCCAGCAGTTACATATCGACAGATGAAGCTTTCTTT
TRBD2	NA	TRBV7-2	TRBJ2-7	CASSTGLAGGYEQYF	TGTGCCAGCAGCACCGGACTAGCGGGGGGCTACGAGCAGTACTTC
NA	NA	TRBV30	TRBJ1-2	CAWSGANYGYTF	TGTGCCTGGAGTGGTGCTAACTATGGCTACACCTTC
TRBD2	few	TRBV7-2	TRBJ2-1	CASSSRLAGAGNNEQFF	TGTGCCAGCAGCTCCCGACTAGCGGGGGCCGGAAACAATGAGCAGTTCTTC
TRBD1	few	TRBV5-1	TRBJ1-1	CASSFTGDTEAFF	TGCGCCAGCAGCTTTACAGGGGACACTGAAGCTTTCTTT
NA	once	TRBV30	TRBJ1-4	CAWNPGSYFEKLFF	TGTGCCTGGAACCCGGGAAGTTACTTTGAAAAACTGTTTTTT
NA	NA	TRBV4-3	TRBJ1-2	CASSQDTATNYGYTF	TGCGCCAGCAGCCAAGATACCGCAACTAACTATGGCTACACCTTC
TRBD1	once	TRBV30	TRBJ1-5	CAWSAEVGRGRNQPQHF	TGTGCCTGGAGTGCGGAGGTGGGCAGGGGGAGAAATCAGCCCCAGCATTTT
TRBD1	few	TRBV4-3	TRBJ1-4	CASSRLPGGISNEKLFF	TGCGCCAGCAGCAGACTCCCAGGGGGCATTAGTAATGAAAAACTGTTTTTT
NA	NA	TRBV30	TRBJ2-4	CAWNGGEAKNIQYF	TGTGCCTGGAATGGAGGGGAAGCCAAAAACATTCAGTACTTC
NA	NA	TRBV15	TRBJ2-7	CATSSDEPGVSPEQYF	TGTGCCACCAGCAGTGATGAACCGGGGGTAAGCCCCGAGCAGTACTTC
NA	NA	TRBV30	TRBJ1-1	CAWSVGPGTEAFF	TGTGCCTGGAGTGTTGGGCCAGGCACTGAAGCTTTCTTT
NA	once	TRBV10-3	TRBJ2-1	CAISPAAGAGGLVGGLGQFF	TGTGCCATCAGTCCCGCTGCGGGGGCAGGGGGATTGGTCGGGGGCTTGGGGCAGTTCTTC
TRBD1	NA	TRBV29-1	TRBJ1-2	CSVVAWDRERTNYGYTF	TGCAGCGTTGTAGCCTGGGACAGGGAACGTACTAACTATGGCTACACCTTC
TRBD1	NA	TRBV19	TRBJ1-5	CASSRDRGNQPQHF	TGTGCCAGTAGTCGGGACAGGGGGAATCAGCCCCAGCATTTT
NA	NA	TRBV29-1	TRBJ1-1	CSVKLNTEAFF	TGCAGCGTCAAGCTGAACACTGAAGCTTTCTTT
NA	NA	TRBV28	TRBJ1-5	CASTQGSQPQHF	TGTGCCAGCACACAAGGAAGTCAGCCCCAGCATTTT
NA	NA	TRBV30	TRBJ1-5	CAWSATRGNQPQHF	TGTGCCTGGAGTGCGACTAGGGGGAATCAGCCCCAGCATTTT
NA	NA	TRBV14	TRBJ1-6	CASSQDRRYSPLHF	TGTGCCAGCAGCCAAGATCGACGCTACTCACCCCTCCACTTT
NA	NA	TRBV27	TRBJ2-5	CASSTNGGETQYF	TGTGCCAGCAGTACTAATGGGGGGGAGACCCAGTACTTC
NA	NA	TRBV29-1	TRBJ2-5	CSVDRQETQYF	TGCAGCGTTGACAGGCAAGAGACCCAGTACTTC
NA	NA	TRBV5-6	TRBJ2-7	CASSGRTVYEQYF	TGTGCCAGCAGCGGACGGACGGTATACGAGCAGTACTTC
NA	few	TRBV11-1	TRBJ2-1	CASSPDTNNEQFF	TGTGCCAGCAGCCCCGACACCAACAATGAGCAGTTCTTC
NA	NA	TRBV30	TRBJ1-5	CAWSIGSNQPQHF	TGTGCCTGGAGTATAGGTAGCAATCAGCCCCAGCATTTT
NA	NA	TRBV7-8	TRBJ1-2	CASSLMGLAAYTF	TGTGCCAGCAGCCTTATGGGCTTGGCGGCCTACACCTTC
NA	few	TRBV12-5	TRBJ2-7	CASGLGDPREQYF	TGTGCTAGTGGTTTGGGGGATCCTAGGGAGCAGTACTTC
NA	NA	TRBV30	TRBJ1-2	CAWSVSWKNTF	TGTGCCTGGAGTGTAAGCTGGAAAAACACCTTC
NA	NA	TRBV7-2	TRBJ1-5	CASSLESAPSLEF	TGTGCCAGCAGCTTAGAATCGGCCCCATCCTTGGAATTT
TRBD1	many	TRBV29-1	TRBJ1-1	CSVTGTANMNTEAFF	TGCAGCGTCACAGGGACAGCCAATATGAACACTGAAGCTTTCTTT
NA	NA	TRBV28	TRBJ2-7	CASKGTPYEQYF	TGTGCCAGCAAAGGTACTCCCTACGAGCAGTACTTC
NA	NA	TRBV29-1	TRBJ2-7	CSAQANSYEQYF	TGCAGCGCACAGGCCAATTCCTACGAGCAGTACTTC
NA	NA	TRBV29-1	TRBJ2-7	CSVRMGSAEQYF	TGCAGCGTTCGAATGGGTAGCGCGGAGCAGTACTTC
TRBD1	few	TRBV30	TRBJ1-2	CAWSAAINRGGYTF	TGTGCCTGGAGTGCCGCTATTAACAGGGGTGGCTACACCTTC
NA	NA	TRBV2	TRBJ2-7	CASGLAQTYEQYF	TGTGCCAGCGGGCTAGCGCAAACCTACGAGCAGTACTTC
TRBD1	NA	TRBV5-1	TRBJ2-7	CASSPRDSVEQYF	TGCGCCAGCAGCCCTCGGGACAGCGTGGAGCAGTACTTC
NA	NA	TRBV28	TRBJ1-4	CASSLSATNEKLFF	TGTGCCAGCAGTTTAAGCGCAACTAATGAAAAACTGTTTTTT